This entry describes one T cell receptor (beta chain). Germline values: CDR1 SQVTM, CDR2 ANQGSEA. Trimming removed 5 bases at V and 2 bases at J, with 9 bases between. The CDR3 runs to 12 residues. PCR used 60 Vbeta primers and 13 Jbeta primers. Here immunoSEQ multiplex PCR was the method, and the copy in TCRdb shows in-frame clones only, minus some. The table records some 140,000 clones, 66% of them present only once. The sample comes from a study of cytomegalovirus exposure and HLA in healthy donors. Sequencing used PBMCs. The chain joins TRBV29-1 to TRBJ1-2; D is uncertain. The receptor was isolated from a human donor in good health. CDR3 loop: CSVHAVNYGYTF. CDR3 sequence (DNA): TGCAGCGTTCATGCAGTAAACTATGGCTACACCTTC.